These 9 T cell receptor beta chains share one sample of origin, sequenced in a study of T cells in Graves' hyperthyroidism and ophthalmopathy. Amplification yielded TCR beta CDR3 regions, with RNA transcripts as the source. The primer set for the first-round RT-PCR of the TCR CDR3 was HTBI. TCRdb re-called the multiplex PCR reads through MiXCR, storing one row per CDR3 protein. The table records 330,000 or so distinct CDR3 sequences, roughly 19% of them present only once. Sequenced material: blood. Receptors originate from a man between 50 and 59 years old with Graves' ophthalmopathy.

In this sample, this clonotype turned up many times. This chain's CDR3 is CASSLVWNTEAFF. CDR3 DNA: TGTGCCAGCAGCTTAGTCTGGAACACTGAAGCTTTCTTT. V usage is TRBV11-2 and J usage is TRBJ1-1; D is undetermined. The germline V and J ends were trimmed by 1 base and 1 base, with 4 bases remaining between them. The CDR3 length is 13 residues. The germline V gene encodes CDR1 SGHAT and CDR2 FQNNGV.

This clonotype was detected many times. V gene TRBV5-1 combines with J gene TRBJ2-7; no firm D call. V was shortened by 0 bases and J by 0 bases, with 10 bases between the two germline ends. The CDR3 runs 15 residues. Germline V CDR1 and CDR2: SGHRS, YFSETQ. CDR3 in amino acids: CASSLEAGSSYEQYF. CDR3 nucleotides: TGCGCCAGCAGCTTGGAAGCAGGCAGCTCCTACGAGCAGTACTTC.

This clonotype was seen repeatedly, ten times or more. The V gene is TRBV20-1, the J gene TRBJ1-2; 7 nucleotides line up with TRBD1. Germline lookup yields CDR1 DFQATT and CDR2 SNEGSKA (reference sequence). Unmatched junction bases numbered 8, after V lost 5 bases and J lost 5 bases. This CDR3 region has 13 residues. CDR3 DNA: TGCAGTGCTGATTACAGGGGACGGTATGGCTACACCTTC. Protein product: CSADYRGRYGYTF.

This clonotype came up many times. The chain carries TRBV6-5 and TRBJ2-1, with 11 bases lining up with TRBD2. The germline V gene encodes CDR1 MNHEY and CDR2 SVGAGI. This CDR3 comprises 15 residues. Losses at the gene ends were 2 bases for V and 5 bases for J; bases not matched to a gene: 2. CDR3 in amino acids: CASSYASGRHNEQFF. CDR3 in DNA: TGTGCCAGCAGTTACGCTAGCGGGAGGCACAATGAGCAGTTCTTC.

Concerning this clonotype: A much more abundant neighbour one base away suggests this may be a read error. The V call is TRBV7-9, the J call TRBJ2-7; 14 bases align to TRBD2. The CDR3 spans 14 residues. Trimming took 3 bases from V and 7 from J; bases not matched to a gene: 2. In germline, CDR1 is SEHNR, CDR2 FQNEAQ (reference sequence). CDR3 protein: CASSLRTSGGEQYF. CDR3 bases: TGTGCCAGCAGCTTGCGGACTAGCGGGGGGGAGCAGTACTTC.

This clonotype was counted ten times or more. The genes are TRBV11-2 and TRBJ2-1; TRBD2 matches at 14 bases. The CDR3 covers 15 residues. With V trimmed by 5 bases and J by 6 bases, 3 bases remained unmatched. Germline-derived CDR1 and CDR2 are SGHAT and FQNNGV. Written as DNA, the CDR3 is TGTGCCAGCAGCACCGGACTAGCGGGAGGCAATGAGCAGTTCTTC. This translates into CASSTGLAGGNEQFF.

This clonotype appeared a few times. The chain combines TRBV5-8 with TRBJ1-3, with 7 bases lining up with TRBD1. Germline CDR1 is SGHTS and CDR2 is YDEGEE. V gave up 4 bases and J gave up 5 bases; unmatched junction bases: 12. The CDR3 extends over 16 amino acids. The DNA for the CDR3 is TGTGCCAGCAGCGCCCCCGACAGGGCAGAAAGAAACACCATATATTTT. This codes for CASSAPDRAERNTIYF.

This chain's CDR3 is CASSPYSGPYNYGYTF. CDR3 coding DNA: TGTGCCAGCAGTCCCTACTCGGGACCTTATAACTATGGCTACACCTTC. This sequence joins TRBV27 and TRBJ1-2; TRBD1 might be the D (5 bases). The CDR3 loop spans 16 amino acids. Germline V CDR1 and CDR2: MNHEY, SMNVEV (reference sequence). Deletions cut 5 bases from V and 1 base from J, with 17 bases between.

The gene calls are TRBV6-1 and TRBJ2-2; D gene unclear. Deletions cut 6 bases from V and 0 bases from J, with 11 bases between. The CDR3 is 15 residues long. Germline V gene data show CDR1 as MNHNS and CDR2 as SASEGT. The chain's CDR3 is CASSKTPSNTGELFF. The CDR3 DNA follows: TGTGCCAGCAGCAAGACACCCTCGAACACCGGGGAGCTGTTTTTT.